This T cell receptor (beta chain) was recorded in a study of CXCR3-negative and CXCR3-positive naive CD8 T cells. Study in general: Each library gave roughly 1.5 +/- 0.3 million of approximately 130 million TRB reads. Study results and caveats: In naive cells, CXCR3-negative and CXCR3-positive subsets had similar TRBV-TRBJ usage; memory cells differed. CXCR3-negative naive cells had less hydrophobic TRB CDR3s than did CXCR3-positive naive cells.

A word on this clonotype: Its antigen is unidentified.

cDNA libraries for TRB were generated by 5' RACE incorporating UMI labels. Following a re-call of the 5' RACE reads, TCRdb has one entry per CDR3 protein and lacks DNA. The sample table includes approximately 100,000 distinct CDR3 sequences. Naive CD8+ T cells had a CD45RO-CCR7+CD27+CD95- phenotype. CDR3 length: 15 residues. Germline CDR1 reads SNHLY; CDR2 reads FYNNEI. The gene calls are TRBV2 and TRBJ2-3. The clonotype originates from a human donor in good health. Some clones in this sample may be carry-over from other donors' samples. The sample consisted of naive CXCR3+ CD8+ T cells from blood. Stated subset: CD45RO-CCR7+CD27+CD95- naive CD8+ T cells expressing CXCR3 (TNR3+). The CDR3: CASYTPWNSTGTQYF.